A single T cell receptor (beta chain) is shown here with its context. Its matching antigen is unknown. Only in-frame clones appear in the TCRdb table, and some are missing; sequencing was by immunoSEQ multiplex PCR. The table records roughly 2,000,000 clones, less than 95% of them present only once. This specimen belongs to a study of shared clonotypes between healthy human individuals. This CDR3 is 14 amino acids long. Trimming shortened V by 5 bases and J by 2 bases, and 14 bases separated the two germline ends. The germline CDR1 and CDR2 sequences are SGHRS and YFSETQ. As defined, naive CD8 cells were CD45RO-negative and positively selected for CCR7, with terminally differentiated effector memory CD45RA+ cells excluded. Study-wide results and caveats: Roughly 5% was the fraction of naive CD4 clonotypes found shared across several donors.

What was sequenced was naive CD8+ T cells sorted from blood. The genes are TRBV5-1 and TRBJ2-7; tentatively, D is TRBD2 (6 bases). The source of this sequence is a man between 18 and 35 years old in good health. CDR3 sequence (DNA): TGCGCCAGCAGAGGAGGGGACCCACCCTACGAGCAGTACTTC. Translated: CASRGGDPPYEQYF.